This T cell receptor beta chain comes out of a study of siplizumab effects on memory and regulatory T cells. Trimming removed 4 bases from V and 2 bases from J; junction bases left unmatched: 7. Germline loops: CDR1 MDHEN, CDR2 SYDVKM. This CDR3 comprises 15 residues. Assay: immunoSEQ multiplex PCR; the TCRdb copy retains only in-frame clones and omits some. This sample has more than 45,000 clones, with 95% to 97% found just once. This chain joins TRBV28 and TRBJ2-7, with 8 positions matching TRBD2. The clonotype originates from a human donor in good health. The sequenced sample consisted of naive CD4+ T cells sorted from blood. CDR3 sequence (DNA): TGTGCCAGCAGTTCTCCGGCTAGCGGGCCCTACGAGCAGTACTTC. It specifies CASSSPASGPYEQYF.